The clone carrying this T cell receptor beta chain is a singleton in its sample. The method was immunoSEQ multiplex PCR; TCRdb's version includes in-frame clones alone and lacks a portion of them. The sample has 450,000 or so clones; 70% to 90% are singletons. While infection was still active, Seattle patients were enrolled and then followed longitudinally. This entry is derived from a study of blood T cell repertoires in COVID-19. Trimming pared 9 bases from V and 14 bases from J, leaving 11 bases between. The CDR3 extends over 10 amino acids. CDR1 is MGHDK, CDR2 SYGVNS, per germline. Sequenced: peripheral blood. The TCR comes from a young man with COVID-19, enrolled during active disease. The chain recombines TRBV25-1 with TRBJ1-6, with D possibly matching TRBD1 (5 bases). CDR3 sequence reads: CARSSGALHF. DNA for the CDR3: TGTGCCAGGTCGTCGGGGGCCCTCCACTTT. Variable domain in full (rest from reference TRBV25-1 and TRBJ1-6): EADIYQTPRYLVIGTGKKITLECSQTMGHDKMYWYQQDPGMELHLIHYSYGVNSTEKGDLSSESTVSRIRTEHFPLTLESARPSHTSQYLCARSSGALHFGNGTRLTVT.